Listed below are T cell receptor beta chains from one sample, sequenced in a study of blood T cell repertoires in COVID-19. Clones were sequenced by immunoSEQ multiplex PCR, and TCRdb holds only the in-frame ones, with some missing. The sample lists under 85,000 clones; around nine tenths were seen once. The sample consisted of peripheral blood. All receptors come from a woman aged 80 or over with active or convalescent COVID-19. Both conserved end residues are part of each CDR3.

CDR3aa,len,v_gene,j_gene
CSVAQGNGYTF,11,TRBV29-1,TRBJ1-2
CASSQAGWGGSGNIQYF,17,TRBV3-1/TRBV3-2,TRBJ2-4
CASSSNRFPKSPLHF,15,TRBV7-3,TRBJ1-6
CASSLDIQPQHF,12,TRBV7-4,TRBJ1-5
CASSPSWGLAGVSSYNEQFF,20,TRBV3-1/TRBV3-2,TRBJ2-1
CASSPTGGARETQYF,15,TRBV18,TRBJ2-5
CASSYLGSRTDHYGYTF,17,TRBV6-2/TRBV6-3,TRBJ1-2
CASSFGTGGPTPLHF,15,TRBV7-2,TRBJ1-6
CAISGSVNEKLFF,13,TRBV10-3,TRBJ1-4
CASSGAGQGLYGYTF,15,TRBV28,TRBJ1-2
CASSLGGGGRTDTQYF,16,TRBV5-4,TRBJ2-3
CASSPLGETQYF,12,TRBV5-4,TRBJ2-5
CASSLVPGHVLENIQYF,17,TRBV5-1,TRBJ2-4
CASRNQGGGYEQYF,14,TRBV28,TRBJ2-7
CASSHLGADEQFF,13,TRBV6-5,TRBJ2-1
CASKELETQYF,11,TRBV6-5,TRBJ2-5
CAISWGPGQGSYNEQFF,17,TRBV10-3,TRBJ2-1
CASSYGARTGELFF,14,TRBV3-1/TRBV3-2,TRBJ2-2
CASKYPQGTSYEQYF,15,TRBV6-4,TRBJ2-7
CASSLWSGTGSSYEQYF,17,TRBV5-1,TRBJ2-7
CASSLGGQGPPTDTHTDTQYF,21,TRBV5-1,TRBJ2-3
CASSLASRFGYTF,13,TRBV7-9,TRBJ1-2
CASSRGGRAKLFF,13,TRBV3-1/TRBV3-2,TRBJ1-4
CASSILAEGLTQETQYF,17,TRBV19,TRBJ2-5
CASSLGRTGTQPQHF,15,TRBV7-9,TRBJ1-5
CASSYSAGGTGELFF,15,TRBV6-5,TRBJ2-2
CASSLAAGNIQYF,13,TRBV7-2,TRBJ2-4
CASSLGQVNSPLHF,14,TRBV28,TRBJ1-6
CASRLERSYEQYF,13,TRBV28,TRBJ2-7
CASSQEGGYEQYF,13,TRBV4-3,TRBJ2-7
CASGLGESAGNEQFF,15,TRBV12-5,TRBJ2-1
CASHRLGYASNQPQHF,16,TRBV28,TRBJ1-5
CASSLTDPGTGEKLFF,16,TRBV7-8,TRBJ1-4
CASRLDSSPGEQYF,14,TRBV12-2,TRBJ2-7
CASSLGGGQGEQYF,14,TRBV5-1,TRBJ2-7
CASSLVAGELFF,12,TRBV5-1,TRBJ2-2
CASSSGSTPYEQYF,14,TRBV6-5,TRBJ2-7
CASSAQRGYGYTF,13,TRBV2,TRBJ1-2
CASSQDGVWGFYGYTF,16,TRBV27,TRBJ1-2
CASSFYAGTGETQYF,15,TRBV5-5,TRBJ2-5
CASSLGRDQPQHF,13,TRBV5-1,TRBJ1-5
CASSLALAGGSDTQYF,16,TRBV5-6,TRBJ2-3
CASSRQGGGNTEAFF,15,TRBV5-5,TRBJ1-1
CASSLSGPLGEVGGYTF,17,TRBV27,TRBJ1-2
CASRGTGRAYGYTF,14,TRBV19,TRBJ1-2
CASSLGGTHTTDTQYF,16,TRBV5-1,TRBJ2-3
CAWSLSGANVLTF,13,TRBV30,TRBJ2-6
CASSFRGWTNEKLFF,15,TRBV28,TRBJ1-4
CASSLRTSGGTKETQYF,17,TRBV3-1/TRBV3-2,TRBJ2-5
CASSLGAGGAVYYGYTF,17,TRBV28,TRBJ1-2
CASSRQGTAYEQYF,14,TRBV6-5,TRBJ2-7